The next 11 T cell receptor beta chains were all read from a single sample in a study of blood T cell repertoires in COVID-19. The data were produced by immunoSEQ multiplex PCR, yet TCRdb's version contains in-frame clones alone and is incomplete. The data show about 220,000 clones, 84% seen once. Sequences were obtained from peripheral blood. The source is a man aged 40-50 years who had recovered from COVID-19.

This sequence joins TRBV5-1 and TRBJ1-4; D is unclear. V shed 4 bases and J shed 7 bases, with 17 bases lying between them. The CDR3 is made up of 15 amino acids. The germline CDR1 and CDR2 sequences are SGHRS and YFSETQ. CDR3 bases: TGCGCCAGCAGCCCAACGGGATTCTGGGCTGAAAAACTGTTTTTT. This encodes CASSPTGFWAEKLFF.

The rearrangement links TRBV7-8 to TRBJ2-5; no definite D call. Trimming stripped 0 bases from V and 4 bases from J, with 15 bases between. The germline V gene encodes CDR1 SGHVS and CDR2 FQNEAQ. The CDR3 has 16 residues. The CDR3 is CASSLAWQRGRETQYF. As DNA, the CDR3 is TGTGCCAGCAGCTTAGCTTGGCAGCGCGGTCGAGAGACCCAGTACTTC.

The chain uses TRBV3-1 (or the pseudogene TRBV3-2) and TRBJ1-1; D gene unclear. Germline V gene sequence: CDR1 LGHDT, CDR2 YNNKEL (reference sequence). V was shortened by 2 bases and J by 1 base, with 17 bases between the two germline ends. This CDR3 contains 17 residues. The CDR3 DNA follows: TGTGCCAGCAGCCAATCCGGGAGTAAGTACGGGAACACTGAAGCTTTCTTT. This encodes CASSQSGSKYGNTEAFF.

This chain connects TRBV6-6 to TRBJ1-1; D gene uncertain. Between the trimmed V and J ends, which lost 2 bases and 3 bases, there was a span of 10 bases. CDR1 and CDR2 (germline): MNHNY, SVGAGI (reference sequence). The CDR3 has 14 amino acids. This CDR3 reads CASSYLTQDTEAFF. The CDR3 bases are TGTGCCAGCAGTTACCTAACCCAGGACACTGAAGCTTTCTTT.

CDR3 nucleotide sequence: TGCGCCAGCAGCCAGACGACGGGTTACATGAACACCGGGGAGCTGTTTTTT. Its protein product is CASSQTTGYMNTGELFF. The chain recombines TRBV4-3 with TRBJ2-2, with unresolved D. This CDR3 spans 17 amino acids. Germline values: CDR1 LGHNA, CDR2 YSLEER. V lost 3 bases and J 1 base, leaving 15 bases between the germline ends.

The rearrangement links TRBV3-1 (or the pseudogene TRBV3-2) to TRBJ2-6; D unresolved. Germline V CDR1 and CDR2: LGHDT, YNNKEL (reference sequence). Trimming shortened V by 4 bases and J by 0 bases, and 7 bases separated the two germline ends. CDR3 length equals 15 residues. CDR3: CASSLDISGANVLTF. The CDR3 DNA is TGTGCCAGCAGCCTCGACATCTCTGGGGCCAACGTCCTGACTTTC.

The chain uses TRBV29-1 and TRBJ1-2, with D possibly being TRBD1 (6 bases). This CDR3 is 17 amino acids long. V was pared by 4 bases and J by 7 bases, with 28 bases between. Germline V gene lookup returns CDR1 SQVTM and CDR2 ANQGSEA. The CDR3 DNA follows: TGCAGCGTTGTAGTTGGACTCGCCAGGGGCCCGTCGAGTGGCTACACCTTC. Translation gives CSVVVGLARGPSSGYTF.

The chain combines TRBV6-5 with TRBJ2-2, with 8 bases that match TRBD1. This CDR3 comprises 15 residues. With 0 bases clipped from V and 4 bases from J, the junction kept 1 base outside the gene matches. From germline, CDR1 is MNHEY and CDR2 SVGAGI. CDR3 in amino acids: CASSYSGQGTGELFF. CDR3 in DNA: TGTGCCAGCAGTTACTCCGGACAGGGCACCGGGGAGCTGTTTTTT.

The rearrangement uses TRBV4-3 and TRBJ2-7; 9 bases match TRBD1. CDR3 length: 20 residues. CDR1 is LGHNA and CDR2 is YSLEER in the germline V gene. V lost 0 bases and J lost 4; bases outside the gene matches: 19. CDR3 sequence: CASSQDRPGQGRVGAYEQYF. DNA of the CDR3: TGCGCCAGCAGCCAAGACCGGCCGGGACAGGGAAGGGTCGGGGCTTACGAGCAGTACTTC.

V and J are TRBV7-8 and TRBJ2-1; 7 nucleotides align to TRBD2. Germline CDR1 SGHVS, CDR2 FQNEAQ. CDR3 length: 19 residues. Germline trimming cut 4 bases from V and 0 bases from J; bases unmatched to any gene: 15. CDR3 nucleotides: TGTGCCAGCAGCTCGGGGAGGGCGGCTTACCGAAGCTCCTACAATGAGCAGTTCTTC. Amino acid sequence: CASSSGRAAYRSSYNEQFF.

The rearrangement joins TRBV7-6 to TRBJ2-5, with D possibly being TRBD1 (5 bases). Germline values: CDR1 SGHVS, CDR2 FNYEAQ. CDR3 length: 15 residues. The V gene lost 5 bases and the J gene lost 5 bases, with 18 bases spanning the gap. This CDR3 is CASSQHRLQGETQYF. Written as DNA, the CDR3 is TGTGCCAGCAGCCAGCACAGGTTACAAGGGGAGACCCAGTACTTC.